One and the same sample provided the 2 T cell receptor beta chains below, sequenced in a study of beta chain features in type 1 diabetes (dated by TCRdb to 2016 to 2019). What the authors observed across the whole study: In all four CD4+ subsets, TCRB CDR3 length was moderately but significantly shorter in type 1 diabetes patients.

These receptors' antigens are unknown. The library relied on the immunoSEQ multiplex PCR assay. The entire isolated RNA was reverse transcribed using the High Capacity cDNA Reverse Transcription Kit, and thus expressed TCRB transcripts were sequenced. The clones in this table, taken by TCRdb from immuneACCESS, are in-frame only. Not every clone is retained; where verified, under half of the shortfall comes from an unresolved V gene, and the cause of the rest is unknown. The sample data list about 660,000 clones, and over 12% of these were observed just once. Roughly 0.04% of the sample belongs to the ten largest clones. The sample consisted of naive CD4+ T cells from blood. Reading the label with the study, this specimen's cell subset or site is: true naive CD4+ T cells. These TCRs come from a man aged 18 to 30 with type 1 diabetes.

The chain links TRBV5-6 to TRBJ2-1; the D gene is possibly TRBD2 (6 bases). CDR1 and CDR2 (germline): SGHDT, YYEEEE. V was trimmed by 4 bases and J by 0 bases, leaving 20 bases between them. The CDR3 has 18 residues. In nucleotides, the CDR3 is TGTGCCAGCAGCCGACCGGGGGACTTCTACAGCTCCTACAATGAGCAGTTCTTC. Protein product: CASSRPGDFYSSYNEQFF.

In its sample, this clone was seen a few times. The sample holds other DNA sequences that translate to the same CDR3. The chain has TRBV30 and TRBJ2-7; no firm D call. The germline CDR1 and CDR2 sequences are GTSNPN and SVGIG (reference sequence). The CDR3 totals 13 residues. Trimming removed 0 bases at V and 2 bases at J, with 8 bases between. CDR3 nucleotide sequence: TGTGCCTGGAGTGTACGGGCCCCCTACGAGCAGTACTTC. Amino acid sequence: CAWSVRAPYEQYF.